This T cell receptor beta chain is from a study of graft-versus-host responses after intestinal transplantation. The CDR3 consists of 12 residues. The V gene lost 3 bases and the J gene lost 0 bases, with 3 bases spanning the gap. Germline V gene lookup returns CDR1 SGHRS and CDR2 YFSETQ. Of note for this clone: Antigen: not known.

Sequencing was performed with immunoSEQ multiplex PCR; in TCRdb, only in-frame clones are kept and a portion is missing. The sample consists of 40,000 to 55,000 clones, roughly 95% of them appearing once. The sequenced sample was unstimulated CD8+ T cells sorted from spleen or lymph node cells, obtained before transplant. The clonotype comes from a human donor who was the organ donor for an intestinal transplant. The chain carries TRBV5-1 and TRBJ1-2; D not resolved. Written as DNA, the CDR3 is TGCGCCAGCAGCTCACCTAACTATGGCTACACCTTC. Protein sequence: CASSSPNYGYTF.